One and the same sample provided the 10 T cell receptor beta chains below, sequenced in a study of cytomegalovirus exposure and HLA in healthy donors. 60 Vbeta and 13 Jbeta primers were used in PCR. TCRdb's table, derived via immunoSEQ multiplex PCR, lists solely in-frame clones and lacks some. The data hold 140,000 to 150,000 clones, with approximately 81% observed a single time. The sequenced sample consisted of PBMCs. The receptors shown here come from a woman aged 40 to 50 in good health and CMV-seropositive.

The V and J genes are TRBV6-6 and TRBJ2-7; 13 positions match TRBD2. Trimming took 6 bases from V and 6 from J; bases not matched to a gene: 11. From germline, CDR1 is MNHNY and CDR2 SVGAGI (reference sequence). This CDR3 contains 16 residues. In DNA form, the CDR3 reads TGTGCCAGCAGCGGACTAGCGGGAGTTAACTTCGGCGAGCAGTACTTC. Protein sequence: CASSGLAGVNFGEQYF.

This clone was observed a few times. This chain connects TRBV5-6 to TRBJ2-7; unclear D gene. Trimming cost V 4 bases and J 0 bases, with 5 bases left between them. The CDR3 contains 12 residues. In germline, CDR1 is SGHDT, CDR2 YYEEEE. CDR3 bases: TGTGCCAGCAGCGGCGGCTCCTACGAGCAGTACTTC. This translates into CASSGGSYEQYF.

The V gene is TRBV28, the J gene TRBJ1-2, with D maybe TRBD1 (5 bases). Trimming removed 5 bases at V and 4 bases at J, with 11 bases between. The germline V gene encodes CDR1 MDHEN and CDR2 SYDVKM. The CDR3 consists of 13 residues. The CDR3 DNA sequence: TGTGCCAGCAGTACCGACAGTGGCTATGGCTACACCTTC. Encoded protein: CASSTDSGYGYTF.

Comment on this clone: The same CDR3 also results from other DNA sequences found in this sample. This rearrangement joins TRBV30 to TRBJ2-1; 14 bases are shared with TRBD2. CDR1 is GTSNPN and CDR2 is SVGIG in the germline V gene (reference sequence). CDR3 length: 17 amino acids. The ends lost 8 bases at V and 2 bases at J; junction bases unmatched: 11. The CDR3 DNA sequence: TGTGCCGGAGAGGGACTAGCGGGAGAGGGGCCCTACAATGAGCAGTTCTTC. It translates to CAGEGLAGEGPYNEQFF.

This clone was seen a handful of times. The CDR3 coding sequence is TGTGCCAGCAGCTTAATGGGTTTGGGCAGAGACACTGAAGCTTTCTTT. Protein: CASSLMGLGRDTEAFF. The genes are TRBV7-3 and TRBJ1-1; no clear D. The CDR3 consists of 16 residues. Germline CDR1 is SGHTA and CDR2 is FQGTGA. Trimming removed 1 base from V and 3 bases from J, with 15 bases in between.

This chain connects TRBV25-1 to TRBJ2-7, with D tentatively TRBD1 (6 bases). Per the germline V gene, CDR1 is MGHDK and CDR2 is SYGVNS. This CDR3 region has 14 residues. Trimming removed 4 bases from V and 0 bases from J, with 10 bases in between. DNA for the CDR3: TGTGCCAGCAGTGGTGGACAGAGCTCCTACGAGCAGTACTTC. This sequence encodes CASSGGQSSYEQYF.

The chain links TRBV10-1 to TRBJ2-1; the match to TRBD2 covers 10 bases. The V gene's germline CDR1 is WNHNN and CDR2 SYGVQD (reference sequence). This CDR3 has 21 residues. V was pared by 1 base and J by 4 bases, with 19 bases of the junction left unmatched. The CDR3 sequence: CASSEWGGIKLAGRIYNEQFF. In DNA, the CDR3 is TGCGCCAGCAGTGAGTGGGGGGGGATAAAACTAGCGGGGAGAATATACAATGAGCAGTTCTTC.

The rearrangement joins TRBV4-1 to TRBJ2-1; 7 bases fit TRBD1. Germline V gives CDR1 MGHRA, CDR2 YSYEKL. The CDR3 has 18 residues. Unmatched junction bases numbered 14, after V lost 5 bases and J lost 1 base. The CDR3 DNA reads TGCGCCAGCAGCGGATGGGAAAGGGGGCGAAGGTCCTACAATGAGCAGTTCTTC. This gives the protein CASSGWERGRRSYNEQFF.

The V call is TRBV7-3, the J call TRBJ2-2, with unresolved D. This CDR3 comprises 15 residues. Deletions cut 2 bases from V and 1 base from J, with 8 bases between. Germline V CDR1 and CDR2: SGHTA, FQGTGA. CDR3 in DNA: TGTGCCAGCAGCTTAGGCCAGCGGAACACCGGGGAGCTGTTTTTT. Protein product: CASSLGQRNTGELFF.

The chain combines TRBV5-6 with TRBJ2-7; D is possibly TRBD1 (5 bases). This CDR3 has 16 residues. CDR1 and CDR2 from the germline V gene are SGHDT and YYEEEE. Trimming took 0 bases from V and 1 from J, leaving 14 bases between them. Here the CDR3 reads CASSLEGQARSYEQYF. CDR3 bases: TGTGCCAGCAGCTTGGAGGGGCAGGCGAGGTCCTACGAGCAGTACTTC.